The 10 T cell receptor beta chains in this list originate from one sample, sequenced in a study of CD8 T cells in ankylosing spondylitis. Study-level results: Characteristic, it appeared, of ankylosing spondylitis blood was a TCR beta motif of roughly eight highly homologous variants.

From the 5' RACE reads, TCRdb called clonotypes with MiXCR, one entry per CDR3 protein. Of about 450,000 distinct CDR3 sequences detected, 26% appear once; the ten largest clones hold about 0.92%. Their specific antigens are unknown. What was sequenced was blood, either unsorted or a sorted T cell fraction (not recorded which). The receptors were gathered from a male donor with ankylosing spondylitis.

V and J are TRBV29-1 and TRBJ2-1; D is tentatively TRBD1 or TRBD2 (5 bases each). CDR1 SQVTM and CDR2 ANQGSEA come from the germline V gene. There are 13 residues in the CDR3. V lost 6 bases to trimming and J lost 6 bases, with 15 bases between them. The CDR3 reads CSVGVSGANEQFF. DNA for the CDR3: TGCAGCGTGGGGGTAAGCGGAGCCAATGAGCAGTTCTTC.

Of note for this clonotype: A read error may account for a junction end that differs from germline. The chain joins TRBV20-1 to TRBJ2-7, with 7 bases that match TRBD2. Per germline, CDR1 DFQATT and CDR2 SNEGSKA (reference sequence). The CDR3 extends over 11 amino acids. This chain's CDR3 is CSAVAGVLTHF. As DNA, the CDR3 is TGCAGTGCTGTGGCGGGAGTGTTGACGCACTTC.

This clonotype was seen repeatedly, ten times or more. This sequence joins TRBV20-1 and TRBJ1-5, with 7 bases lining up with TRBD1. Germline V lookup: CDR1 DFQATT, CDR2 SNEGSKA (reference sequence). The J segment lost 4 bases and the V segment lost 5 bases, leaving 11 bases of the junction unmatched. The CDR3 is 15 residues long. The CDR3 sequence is CSAEETGTQNQPQHF. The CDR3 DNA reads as TGCAGTGCTGAGGAGACAGGGACACAAAATCAGCCCCAGCATTTT.

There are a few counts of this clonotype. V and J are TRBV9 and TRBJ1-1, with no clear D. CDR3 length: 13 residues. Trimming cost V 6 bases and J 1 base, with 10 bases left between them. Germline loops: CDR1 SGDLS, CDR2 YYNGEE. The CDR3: CASNEIENTEAFF. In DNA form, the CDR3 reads TGTGCCAGCAACGAGATAGAGAACACTGAAGCTTTCTTT. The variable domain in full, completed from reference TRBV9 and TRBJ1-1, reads DSGVTQTPKHLITATGQRVTLRCSPRSGDLSVYWYQQSLDQGLQFLIQYYNGEERAKGNILERFSAQQFPDLHSELNLSSLELGDSALYFCASNEIENTEAFFGQGTRLTVV.

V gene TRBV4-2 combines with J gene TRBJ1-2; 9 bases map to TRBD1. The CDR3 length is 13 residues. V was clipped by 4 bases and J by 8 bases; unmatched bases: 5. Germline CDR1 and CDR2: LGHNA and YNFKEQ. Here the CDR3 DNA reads TGTGCCAGCAGCCTAAGGACAGGGGAAGGCTACACCTTC. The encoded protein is CASSLRTGEGYTF.

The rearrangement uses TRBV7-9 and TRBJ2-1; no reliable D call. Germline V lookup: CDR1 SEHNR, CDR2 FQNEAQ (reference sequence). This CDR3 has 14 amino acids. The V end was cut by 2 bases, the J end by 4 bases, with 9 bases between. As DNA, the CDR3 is TGTGCCAGCAGCTTAAGGCAGACTTACAATGAGCAGTTCTTC. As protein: CASSLRQTYNEQFF.

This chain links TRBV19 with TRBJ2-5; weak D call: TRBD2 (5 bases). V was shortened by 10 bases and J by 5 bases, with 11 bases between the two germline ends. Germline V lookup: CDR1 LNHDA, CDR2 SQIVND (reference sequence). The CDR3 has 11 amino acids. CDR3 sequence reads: CATKRAETQYF. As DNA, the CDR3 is TGTGCCACCAAGAGGGCGGAGACCCAGTACTTC.

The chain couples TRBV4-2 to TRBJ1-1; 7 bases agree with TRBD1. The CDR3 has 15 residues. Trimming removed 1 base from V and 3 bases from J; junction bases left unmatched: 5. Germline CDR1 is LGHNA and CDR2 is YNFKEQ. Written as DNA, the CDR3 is TGTGCCAGCAGCCAAGGTGACAGGGACCACACTGAAGCTTTCTTT. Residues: CASSQGDRDHTEAFF.

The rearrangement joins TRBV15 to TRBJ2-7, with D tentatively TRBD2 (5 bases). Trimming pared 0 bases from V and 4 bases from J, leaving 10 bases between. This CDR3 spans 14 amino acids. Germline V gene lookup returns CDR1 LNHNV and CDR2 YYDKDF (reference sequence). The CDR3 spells CATSRDRGFYEQYV. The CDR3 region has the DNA TGTGCCACCAGCAGAGATCGAGGGTTTTACGAGCAGTACGTC.

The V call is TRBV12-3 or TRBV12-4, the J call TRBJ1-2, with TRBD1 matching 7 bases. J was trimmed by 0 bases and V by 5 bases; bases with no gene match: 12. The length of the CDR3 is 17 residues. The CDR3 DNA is TGTGCCAGCAGTCTAACCGGGACAGAGTATTCTAACTATGGCTACACCTTC. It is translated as CASSLTGTEYSNYGYTF.